This T cell receptor beta chain came from a study of blood T cell repertoires in COVID-19. Study-level background: Specimens from acute and convalescent COVID-19 originated in the United States, Italy and Spain.

The CDR3 is made up of 15 amino acids. Germline CDR1 and CDR2: SGHRS and YFSETQ. V dropped 2 bases and J dropped 0 bases, with 9 bases sitting between them. Symptom resolution, clearance, or two negative PCRs marked the recovered donors of Cohort 3. Per the study methods: Using reference gene primer amplification, nucleated cell counts were estimated. Using immunoSEQ multiplex PCR, the repertoire was profiled, and TCRdb retains in-frame clones only, with some absent. V and J calls and clone size are given by that table; D and trimming were obtained from the DNA. This table has about 250,000 clones, approximately 84% appearing once.

The chain is built from TRBV5-1 and TRBJ1-5; TRBD1 might be the D (6 bases). Source material: PBMCs or T cells enriched from blood (not recorded which). This TCR was recovered from a man aged 35-49 years who had recovered from COVID-19. CDR3 loop: CASSLRGASNQPQHF. The CDR3 DNA follows: TGCGCCAGCAGCTTACGGGGGGCTAGCAATCAGCCCCAGCATTTT.